This TCR beta chain was observed in a study of control samples from healthy donors and cancer patients. Repertoires were generated with immunoSEQ multiplex PCR, while TCRdb's copy carries only in-frame clones and drops some. The table lists 100,000 to 150,000 clones, more than 75% of them singletons. Germline trimming cut 6 bases from V and 6 bases from J; bases unmatched to any gene: 14. CDR3 length: 16 amino acids. Per germline, CDR1 MNHNY and CDR2 SVGAGI (reference sequence). This clone has a single count. Sequencing was carried out using blood. The genes are TRBV6-6 and TRBJ1-5, with TRBD1 identical over 7 bases. The sequence was collected from a man aged 18 to 30 in good health. The CDR3 protein is CASRKGQAASFQPQHF. The CDR3 bases are TGTGCCAGCAGAAAAGGACAGGCGGCTAGTTTTCAGCCCCAGCATTTT.